The clone carrying this TCR beta chain is labeled as large. Antigen unknown. The data belong to a study of spatial heterogeneity in lung cancer. Described time point: sample taken at primary tumor resection. Whole-study results and caveats: Mutation counts in tumors were tracked by counts of expanded intratumoral alpha and beta TCRs.

TCRdb re-derived calls from the 5' RACE reads in MiXCR, one entry per CDR3 protein. In the table there are fewer than 2,000 distinct CDR3 sequences, 9.5% to 15% of which are singletons. Looked up from germline, CDR1 is MDHEN and CDR2 is SYDVKM. This CDR3 spans 13 amino acids. The V segment lost 5 bases and the J segment 7 bases; nucleotides outside the gene matches: 5. The sequencing used lung tumor tissue, collected at surgery. The clonotype was recovered from a male donor with early-stage non-small cell lung cancer. The gene calls are TRBV28 and TRBJ2-1; 7 bases are shared with TRBD1. CDR3 coding DNA: TGTGCCAGCAGTACCCACAGGGGAAATGAGCAGTTCTTC. Translating it yields CASSTHRGNEQFF.